This T cell receptor (beta chain) emerged from a study of spatial heterogeneity in lung cancer (dated by TCRdb to between 2018 and 2021). Describing the broader study: Beta-chain transcripts were consistently detected in greater numbers than alpha-chain transcripts, which likely reflected higher beta-chain transcript abundance. At surgery, some 200 tumor regions, roughly 62 matched nontumor lung samples and 56 PBMC samples were TCR-sequenced for both alpha and beta chains. In tumor regions, TCR transcript counts showed a strong correlation with a T cell transcriptional module score derived from matched bulk RNA-seq. Nonsynonymous mutation counts, determined by whole-exome sequencing of tumor tissue, were related to features of the TCR repertoire. In non-small cell lung cancer, the study quantitatively compared TCR alpha and beta repertoires across several tumor regions, matched nontumor lung, and blood. In the raw uncorrected reads, each unique combination of TCR and UMI appeared on average more than ten times.

General study outcomes and caveats: TCR-seq coverage of tumor T cells was estimated to be only approximately 7% for alpha chains and more than 11% for beta chains. Confirming at a functional level the hypothesis that regional TCRs recognize regional mutations was considered to require additional single-cell paired TCR alpha and beta sequencing. The number of expanded intratumoral alpha and beta TCRs correlated with the tumor nonsynonymous mutation count. Counts of ubiquitous and regional expanded TCRs correlated with counts of ubiquitous and regional nonsynonymous mutations, respectively.

This clonotype was recorded a few times. The target of this receptor is not known. Within one base of it there is no much larger clone, and no base qualities were kept. In the paper's terms, the time point label means: sample taken at primary tumor resection. Donors were some 70 patients with early-stage, untreated non-small cell lung cancer from the lung TRACERx cohort. For TCR sequencing, whole RNA was extracted from tumor and nontumor lung tissue, or from cryopreserved PBMC samples, and no cell sorting was done. Patients were selected for TCR sequencing only if sufficient RNA was available from at least two tumor regions. Before selection, tumor and adjacent nontumor lung specimens were reviewed by a lung pathologist. Via the germline V gene (reference sequence), CDR1 is MNHNY and CDR2 SVGAGI. Trimming leaves V shorter by 6 bases and J shorter by 4 bases, with the junction holding 5 bases beyond the gene matches. Measured from the cysteine to the phenylalanine, the CDR3 is 13 residues long. Of the read, only the CDR3 DNA is kept; its 39 bases are in frame from base 1.

Library preparation used 5' RACE. TCRdb records NextSeq 500 as the sequencer. The TCR library protocol attached a unique molecular identifier to each TCR cDNA molecule to allow correction of PCR and sequencing errors. On the authors' methods: TCR identification, UMI-based error correction and CDR3 extraction were performed with Decombinator tools. Expanded TCRs were defined as those above a frequency of 2 per 1,000, corresponding to the top 1% of the tumor frequency distribution. Expanded tumor TCRs statistically deemed absent (corrected P<0.05) from at least one tumor region were classed as regional, and all other expanded tumor TCRs were classed as ubiquitous. Renyi diversity was computed with the R vegan package after each repertoire had been subsampled 100 times to 5,000 TCRs. CDR3 similarity networks were built from amino acid triplet string-kernel similarity, connecting CDR3s with pairwise similarity above 0.82. The public reads were run again by TCRdb, first through fastp at Q25 and then through MiXCR, and only productive beta chains were kept. A single entry per CDR3 protein holds the most common genes and DNA from its merged rows. The authors' filters were not applied to this entry. Across this sample there are 20,000 to 30,000 distinct CDR3 sequences, with 8% to 10% seen only once. The leading ten clones occupy 7.7% of the sample.

The V and J segments used are TRBV6-6 and TRBJ1-2, and TRBD1 matches 7 of the central bases. Sequences were derived from lung tumor tissue, sampled at surgery. The sequence came from a male donor with early-stage non-small cell lung cancer. Here the CDR3 is given as CASRDRTGYGYTF. The bases are TGTGCCAGCAGGGACCGGACAGGCTATGGCTACACCTTC.